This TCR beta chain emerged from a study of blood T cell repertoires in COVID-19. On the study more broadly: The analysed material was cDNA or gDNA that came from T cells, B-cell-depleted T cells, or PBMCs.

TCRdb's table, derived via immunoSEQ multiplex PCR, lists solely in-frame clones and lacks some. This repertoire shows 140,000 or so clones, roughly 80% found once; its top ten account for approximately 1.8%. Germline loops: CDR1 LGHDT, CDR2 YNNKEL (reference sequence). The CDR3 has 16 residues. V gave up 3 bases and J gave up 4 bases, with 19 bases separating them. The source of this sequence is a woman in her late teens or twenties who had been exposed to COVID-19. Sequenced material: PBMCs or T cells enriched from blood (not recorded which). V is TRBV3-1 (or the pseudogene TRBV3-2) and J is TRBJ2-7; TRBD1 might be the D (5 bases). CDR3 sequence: CASSHTGAGIPYEQYF. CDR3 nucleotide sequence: TGTGCCAGCAGCCACACTGGGGCAGGGATCCCTTACGAGCAGTACTTC.